One sample yielded the 22 T cell receptor beta chains listed below, sequenced in a study of T cell responses to AZD1222 COVID-19 vaccine. This table comes from immunoSEQ multiplex PCR, and its TCRdb copy is limited to in-frame clones, with some not included. Of about 150,000 clones in the sample, approximately 90% were seen once. The sample consisted of peripheral blood, taken on day 0 of AZD1222 vaccination. The receptor set was obtained from an adult in good health.

V gene TRBV6-5 combines with J gene TRBJ1-2, with 7 bases matching TRBD1. CDR1 is MNHEY and CDR2 is SVGAGI in the germline V gene. This CDR3 is built from 13 residues. Unmatched junction bases numbered 7, after V lost 9 bases and J lost 3 bases. In DNA form, the CDR3 reads TGTGCCAGTCACAGGGGTAGGGACTATGGCTACACCTTC. As protein: CASHRGRDYGYTF.

The rearrangement uses TRBV9 and TRBJ2-3; D gene unclear. CDR1 and CDR2 from the germline V gene are SGDLS and YYNGEE. The CDR3 has 12 amino acids. Trimming removed 0 bases from V and 6 bases from J, with 5 bases in between. The CDR3 nucleotides are TGTGCCAGCAGCGTAGTCTACGATACGCAGTATTTT. Protein: CASSVVYDTQYF.

The chain carries TRBV10-3 and TRBJ2-7, with D uncertain. The CDR3 is 14 amino acids. V was shortened by 3 bases and J by 4 bases, with 13 bases between the two germline ends. The germline CDR1 and CDR2 sequences are ENHRY and SYGVKD. The CDR3 coding sequence is TGTGCCATCAGTGAATCGGTAGTTGGGTACGAGCAGTACTTC. Amino acids: CAISESVVGYEQYF.

This rearrangement joins TRBV5-1 to TRBJ2-2; D is ambiguous. This CDR3 is 15 amino acids long. Trimming shortened V by 7 bases and J by 6 bases, and 19 bases separated the two germline ends. Germline values: CDR1 SGHRS, CDR2 YFSETQ. The CDR3 here is CASDEGQSPSGELFF. The CDR3 coding sequence is TGCGCCAGCGACGAAGGGCAGAGTCCGTCCGGGGAGCTGTTTTTT. Drawing the rest from reference TRBV5-1 and TRBJ2-2, the complete variable domain is KAGVTQTPRYLIKTRGQQVTLSCSPISGHRSVSWYQQTPGQGLQFLFEYFSETQRNKGNFPGRFSGRQFSNSRSEMNVSTLELGDSALYLCASDEGQSPSGELFFGEGSRLTVL.

The V and J genes are TRBV6-5 and TRBJ1-1; D is unresolved. The CDR3 length is 11 residues. Trimming pared 11 bases from V and 1 base from J, leaving 8 bases between. Germline values: CDR1 MNHEY, CDR2 SVGAGI. This chain's CDR3 is CAVRENTEAFF. CDR3 sequence (DNA): TGTGCCGTACGGGAGAACACTGAAGCTTTCTTT.

This chain joins TRBV28 and TRBJ2-2; no definite D call. Germline V gene lookup returns CDR1 MDHEN and CDR2 SYDVKM. The CDR3 sequence is 12 residues long. Trimming took 10 bases from V and 7 from J, leaving 13 bases between them. The CDR3 coding sequence is TGTGCCACCGGGCTATTGGGCGGGGAGCTGTTTTTT. This translates into CATGLLGGELFF.

The chain links TRBV6-5 to TRBJ2-2; the match to TRBD2 covers 8 bases. After removal of 6 bases from V and 5 bases from J, the junction contained 5 bases not matched to a gene. The CDR3 length is 14 residues. Looked up from germline, CDR1 is MNHEY and CDR2 is SVGAGI. The CDR3 is CASSRGGRTGELFF. The CDR3 DNA reads TGTGCCAGCAGCCGGGGCGGGAGGACCGGGGAGCTGTTTTTT.

The chain employs TRBV6-2 or TRBV6-3 and TRBJ1-1; D gene unclear. In germline, CDR1 is MNHEY, CDR2 SVGEGT. CDR3 length: 15 residues. Trimming shortened V by 5 bases and J by 0 bases, and 13 bases separated the two germline ends. CDR3 region: CASSPQVGMNTEAFF. CDR3 DNA: TGTGCCAGCAGTCCCCAGGTAGGGATGAACACTGAAGCTTTCTTT.

The rearrangement links TRBV30 to TRBJ2-7; D perhaps matches TRBD2 (5 bases). Germline values: CDR1 GTSNPN, CDR2 SVGIG (reference sequence). The CDR3 is 13 amino acids. The V end was cut by 3 bases, the J end by 7 bases, with 16 bases between. The CDR3 spells CAWRLRSTGEQYF. The CDR3 bases are TGTGCCTGGAGATTAAGGTCCACGGGGGAGCAGTACTTC.

V and J are TRBV28 and TRBJ2-5; 11 bases are a match to TRBD2. Germline CDR1 reads MDHEN; CDR2 reads SYDVKM. With V trimmed by 4 bases and J by 4 bases, 5 bases remained unmatched. This CDR3 has 15 residues. The CDR3 sequence is CASSSAGLAGETQYF. Written as DNA, the CDR3 is TGTGCCAGCAGTTCCGCCGGACTAGCGGGAGAGACCCAGTACTTC.

The rearrangement uses TRBV29-1 and TRBJ2-1; a weak D match, TRBD1 (6 bases). V was trimmed by 3 bases and J by 0 bases, leaving 12 bases between them. Per germline, CDR1 SQVTM and CDR2 ANQGSEA. This CDR3 comprises 15 residues. CDR3: CSVEGASSSYNEQFF. The DNA of the CDR3 is TGCAGCGTTGAGGGGGCGTCTAGCTCCTACAATGAGCAGTTCTTC.

This clone was observed a single time. The genes are TRBV9 and TRBJ2-3; 7 nucleotides match TRBD1. The CDR3 consists of 14 residues. The V segment lost 6 bases and the J segment 4 bases; nucleotides outside the gene matches: 8. Per germline, CDR1 SGDLS and CDR2 YYNGEE. CDR3 sequence (DNA): TGTGCCAGCACCTTGACAGGGCTCCCAGATACGCAGTATTTT. It yields the protein CASTLTGLPDTQYF.

The V call is TRBV5-5, the J call TRBJ2-2; a weak D match, TRBD2 (6 bases). CDR3 size: 17 residues. The V end lost 4 bases, the J end lost 1 base, and 17 bases lay between the germline ends. The germline V gene has CDR1 SGHKS and CDR2 YYEKEE (reference sequence). The CDR3 bases are TGTGCCAGCAGCCGACGGCCTGCGGGGAGGAACACCGGGGAGCTGTTTTTT. Amino acid sequence: CASSRRPAGRNTGELFF.

The chain has TRBV11-2 and TRBJ1-3; possibly TRBD1 for D (6 bases). V lost 5 bases and J 0 bases, leaving 17 bases between the germline ends. This CDR3 has 17 amino acids. Germline loops: CDR1 SGHAT, CDR2 FQNNGV. The CDR3 nucleotides read TGTGCCAGCAGCCGAGCGGCCGGGGGCTTCTCTGGAAACACCATATATTTT. Encoded protein: CASSRAAGGFSGNTIYF. Complete variable domain (other parts from reference TRBV11-2 and TRBJ1-3): EAGVAQSPRYKIIEKRQSVAFWCNPISGHATLYWYQQILGQGPKLLIQFQNNGVVDDSQLPKDRFSAERLKGVDSTLKIQPAKLEDSAVYLCASSRAAGGFSGNTIYFGEGSWLTVV.

This clone was seen just once. This chain uses TRBV27 with TRBJ2-1; D gene ambiguous. CDR3 length: 15 amino acids. V lost 2 bases and J lost 3, with 11 bases in between. CDR1 MNHEY and CDR2 SMNVEV come from the germline V gene (reference sequence). CDR3 bases: TGTGCCAGCAGTTTAGTCCCGACGGTCTACAATGAGCAGTTCTTC. Its translation: CASSLVPTVYNEQFF.

This clone occurred once. For the CDR3, the DNA is TGTGCCAGCAGCTTGGCCCTACGGGACTACAAATACGAGCAGTACTTC. Translating it yields CASSLALRDYKYEQYF. This sequence joins TRBV5-6 and TRBJ2-7; 7 bases align to TRBD2. V lost 0 bases to trimming and J lost 4 bases; unmatched junction nucleotides: 10. The CDR3 is made up of 16 amino acids. Per germline, CDR1 SGHDT and CDR2 YYEEEE.

The rearrangement uses TRBV5-6 and TRBJ1-1; D ambiguous. CDR3 length equals 15 residues. Germline CDR1 and CDR2: SGHDT and YYEEEE. Trimming left V 4 bases short and J 0 bases short, with 13 bases between. CDR3 sequence (DNA): TGTGCCAGCAGCGGCCTGAGGATTTTGAACACTGAAGCTTTCTTT. It yields the protein CASSGLRILNTEAFF.

The chain carries TRBV25-1 and TRBJ1-1; D not resolved. CDR3 length: 12 amino acids. CDR1 and CDR2 from the germline V gene are MGHDK and SYGVNS. V lost 6 bases and J 11 bases, leaving 16 bases between the germline ends. The CDR3 bases are TGTGCCAGCAGCCAGGCACTCTCTGTGGCTTTCTTT. Translation gives CASSQALSVAFF.

CDR3 nucleotides: TGTGCCAGTAGTATGTGGGGGGATACGCAGTATTTT. This translates into CASSMWGDTQYF. The V and J genes are TRBV19 and TRBJ2-3; D may be TRBD1 or TRBD2 (5 bases each). Germline V gene data show CDR1 as LNHDA and CDR2 as SQIVND (reference sequence). The CDR3 runs to 12 residues. V was cut by 3 bases and J by 6 bases, with 7 bases left in between. Variable domain in full (rest from reference TRBV19 and TRBJ2-3): DGGITQSPKYLFRKEGQNVTLSCEQNLNHDAMYWYRQDPGQGLRLIYYSQIVNDFQKGDIAEGYSVSREKKESFPLTVTSAQKNPTAFYLCASSMWGDTQYFGPGTRLTVL.

V and J are TRBV5-1 and TRBJ1-4; no definite D call. The CDR3 extends over 14 amino acids. V was trimmed by 4 bases and J by 5 bases, leaving 12 bases between them. Germline CDR1 reads SGHRS; CDR2 reads YFSETQ. CDR3 sequence reads: CASSPGFQNEKLFF. DNA of the CDR3: TGCGCCAGCAGCCCCGGGTTCCAGAATGAAAAACTGTTTTTT.

DNA for the CDR3: TGTGCCAGCAGCTTAATATTGGGACGGAACGAGCAGTACTTC. It encodes CASSLILGRNEQYF. The chain couples TRBV7-2 to TRBJ2-7; either TRBD1 or TRBD2 may supply D (5 bases each). CDR3 length equals 14 residues. In germline, CDR1 is SGHTA, CDR2 FQGNSA. V lost 2 bases and J 5 bases, leaving 13 bases between the germline ends.

The rearrangement joins TRBV11-2 to TRBJ2-7, with D perhaps matching TRBD2 (6 bases). This CDR3 region has 15 residues. The germline CDR1 and CDR2 sequences are SGHAT and FQNNGV. The V end lost 1 base, the J end lost 3 bases, and 13 bases lay between the germline ends. DNA of the CDR3: TGTGCCAGCAGCTTAGTCTGGCGGGGCAACTACGAGCAGTACTTC. It translates to CASSLVWRGNYEQYF. The entire variable domain, with the rest obtained from reference TRBV11-2 and TRBJ2-7, is as follows: EAGVAQSPRYKIIEKRQSVAFWCNPISGHATLYWYQQILGQGPKLLIQFQNNGVVDDSQLPKDRFSAERLKGVDSTLKIQPAKLEDSAVYLCASSLVWRGNYEQYFGPGTRLTVT.